The 5 T cell receptor beta chains listed next were all sequenced from one sample in a study of blood T cell repertoires in COVID-19. Some clones are missing from TCRdb's copy, which holds only in-frame ones; the method was immunoSEQ multiplex PCR. The sample records some 110,000 clones, approximately 88% being singletons. The sequencing input was peripheral blood. The receptors were sampled from a man between 60 and 75 years old with acute or convalescent COVID-19.

The chain has TRBV24-1 and TRBJ1-1, with TRBD1 matching over 9 bases. The CDR3 consists of 15 residues. CDR1 is KGHDR and CDR2 is SFDVKD in the germline V gene. V was pared by 5 bases and J by 1 base, with 4 bases of the junction left unmatched. The CDR3 loop is CATSAPGQGNTEAFF. The CDR3 DNA is TGTGCCACCAGTGCCCCGGGACAGGGGAACACTGAAGCTTTCTTT.

The chain couples TRBV5-1 to TRBJ2-1, with D possibly matching TRBD2 (5 bases). The CDR3 has 13 residues. Looked up from germline, CDR1 is SGHRS and CDR2 is YFSETQ. V lost 7 bases, J lost 2 bases, and 10 bases lay in between. The CDR3 bases are TGCGCCAGCGCAACGGGGACCTACAATGAGCAGTTCTTC. Protein product: CASATGTYNEQFF.

CDR3 amino acids: CSASDRQGSPGELFF. The DNA for the CDR3 is TGCAGTGCTAGTGATAGGCAGGGGTCCCCCGGGGAGCTGTTTTTT. The chain is built from TRBV20-1 and TRBJ2-2; tentatively, D is TRBD1 (6 bases). V lost 3 bases, J lost 6 bases, and 17 bases lay in between. The length of the CDR3 is 15 residues. Germline loops: CDR1 DFQATT, CDR2 SNEGSKA (reference sequence).

The chain joins TRBV5-1 to TRBJ1-1; no clear D gene. V shed 3 bases and J shed 3 bases, with 9 bases lying between them. Per the germline V gene, CDR1 is SGHRS and CDR2 is YFSETQ. CDR3 length: 13 residues. CDR3 sequence (DNA): TGCGCCAGCAGCTCTGGGGAGGACACTGAAGCTTTCTTT. This gives the protein CASSSGEDTEAFF.

This chain uses TRBV9 with TRBJ2-4; TRBD2 aligns across 7 bases. Trimming took 0 bases from V and 1 from J; bases not matched to a gene: 4. Germline V CDR1 and CDR2: SGDLS, YYNGEE. The CDR3 is 16 residues long. CDR3 DNA sequence: TGTGCCAGCAGCGTAGCGGGAGGAGGGGCCAAAAACATTCAGTACTTC. Protein sequence: CASSVAGGGAKNIQYF.